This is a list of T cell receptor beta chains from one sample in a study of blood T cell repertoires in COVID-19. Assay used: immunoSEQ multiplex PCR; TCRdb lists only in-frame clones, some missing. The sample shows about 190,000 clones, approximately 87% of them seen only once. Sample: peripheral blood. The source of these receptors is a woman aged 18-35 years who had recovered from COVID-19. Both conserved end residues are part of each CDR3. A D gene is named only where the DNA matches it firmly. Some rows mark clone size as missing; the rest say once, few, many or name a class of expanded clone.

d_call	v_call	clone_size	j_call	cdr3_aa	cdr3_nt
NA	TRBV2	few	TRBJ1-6	CATEQEGNSPLHF	TGTGCCACTGAGCAGGAGGGTAATTCACCCCTCCACTTT
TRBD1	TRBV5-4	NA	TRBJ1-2	CASSSKGARGYTF	TGTGCCAGCAGCTCGAAGGGGGCGCGAGGCTACACCTTC
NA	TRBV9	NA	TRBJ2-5	CASSVSGSQETQYF	TGTGCCAGCAGCGTTTCAGGGTCCCAAGAGACCCAGTACTTC
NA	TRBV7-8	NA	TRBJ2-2	CASSQGGVRTSTGELFF	TGTGCCAGCAGCCAGGGTGGAGTAAGGACATCGACCGGGGAGCTGTTTTTT
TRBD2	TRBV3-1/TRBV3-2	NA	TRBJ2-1	CASSQLAGAKYNEQFF	TGTGCCAGCAGCCAACTAGCGGGGGCCAAATACAATGAGCAGTTCTTC
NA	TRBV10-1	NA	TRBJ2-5	CASRGAGELETQYF	TGCGCCAGCAGGGGGGCGGGGGAGCTAGAGACCCAGTACTTC
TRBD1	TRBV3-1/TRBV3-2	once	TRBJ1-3	CASRRTGENTIYF	TGTGCCAGCAGAAGGACAGGGGAGAACACCATATATTTT
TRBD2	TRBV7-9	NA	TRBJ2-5	CASSLPPSGEGGETQYF	TGTGCCAGCAGCTTACCTCCTTCGGGGGAGGGCGGAGAGACCCAGTACTTC
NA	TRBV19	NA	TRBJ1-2	CASSRGRSPNYGYTF	TGTGCCAGTAGTCGCGGGAGGTCTCCTAACTATGGCTACACCTTC
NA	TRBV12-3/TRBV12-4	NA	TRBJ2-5	CASSPRGETQYF	TGTGCCAGCAGCCCTAGGGGGGAGACCCAGTACTTC
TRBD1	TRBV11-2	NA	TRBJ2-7	CASSFGQGPYEQYF	TGTGCCAGCAGCTTTGGACAGGGGCCTTACGAGCAGTACTTC
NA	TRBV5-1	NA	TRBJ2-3	CASSLGGRGTDTQYF	TGCGCCAGCAGCTTGGGAGGCAGGGGCACAGATACGCAGTATTTT
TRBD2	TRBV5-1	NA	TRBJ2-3	CASSPRLAPDTQYF	TGCGCCAGCAGCCCCCGACTAGCCCCAGATACGCAGTATTTT
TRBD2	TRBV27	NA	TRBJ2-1	CASSLLAASSYNEQFF	TGTGCCAGCAGTTTACTAGCGGCAAGCTCCTACAATGAGCAGTTCTTC
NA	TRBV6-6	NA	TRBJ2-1	CASSGNEQFF	TGTGCCAGCAGCGGCAATGAGCAGTTCTTC
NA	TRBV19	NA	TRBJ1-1	CASSPQEITEAFF	TGTGCCAGTAGTCCACAGGAAATCACTGAAGCTTTCTTT
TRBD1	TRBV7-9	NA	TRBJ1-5	CASSYSAGQGNQPQHF	TGTGCCAGCAGCTATTCCGCTGGACAGGGAAATCAGCCCCAGCATTTT
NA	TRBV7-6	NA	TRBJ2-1	CASSFVPVAVSYNEQFF	TGTGCCAGCAGCTTCGTCCCGGTAGCGGTCTCCTACAATGAGCAGTTCTTC
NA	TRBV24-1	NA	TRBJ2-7	CATSDTYEQYF	TGTGCCACCAGTGATACATACGAGCAGTACTTC
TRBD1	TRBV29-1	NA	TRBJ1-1	CSVLQGGDTEAFF	TGCAGCGTTTTACAGGGGGGGGACACTGAAGCTTTCTTT
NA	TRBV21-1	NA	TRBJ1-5	CASSPGQKNNQPQHF	TGTGCCAGCAGCCCGGGACAGAAAAACAATCAGCCCCAGCATTTT
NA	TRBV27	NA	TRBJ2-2	CASSPPAGELFF	TGTGCCAGCAGTCCCCCGGCCGGGGAGCTGTTTTTT
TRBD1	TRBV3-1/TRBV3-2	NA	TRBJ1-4	CASSQWDRGGEKLFF	TGTGCCAGCAGCCAATGGGACAGGGGTGGTGAAAAACTGTTTTTT
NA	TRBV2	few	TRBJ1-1	CASSERGDTEAFF	TGTGCCAGCAGTGAACGCGGGGACACTGAAGCTTTCTTT
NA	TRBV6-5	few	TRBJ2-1	CASSIGPGLGEQFF	TGTGCCAGCAGCATAGGCCCAGGCCTGGGTGAGCAGTTCTTC
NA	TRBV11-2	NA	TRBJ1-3	CASSLESLGGNTIYF	TGTGCCAGCAGCTTAGAGTCACTCGGGGGAAACACCATATATTTT